The sequence of this TCR beta chain was determined in a study of shared clonotypes between healthy human individuals. Overall study results and limits: Naive CD4 clonotypes were shared across a handful of donors at 4% to 5%. Naive subsets, compared against memory subsets, generally had larger estimated richness values.

Only in-frame clones appear in the TCRdb table, and some are missing; sequencing was by immunoSEQ multiplex PCR. In the table there are approximately 2.4 million clones, about 94% of which are singletons. Turning to this clone: What it binds is not known.

This CDR3 region has 14 residues. V was cut by 2 bases and J by 8 bases, with 12 bases left in between. CDR1 is SGHTA, CDR2 FQGTGA, per germline. This receptor was identified in a man younger than 35 in good health. The chain employs TRBV7-3 and TRBJ2-2; D gene uncertain. Material: naive CD4+ T cells sorted from blood. Subset defined: CD45RA+ positively selected. The CDR3 nucleotides read TGTGCCAGCAGCTTAGACGCCGGGTTGGGGGAGCTGTTTTTT. Protein sequence: CASSLDAGLGELFF.